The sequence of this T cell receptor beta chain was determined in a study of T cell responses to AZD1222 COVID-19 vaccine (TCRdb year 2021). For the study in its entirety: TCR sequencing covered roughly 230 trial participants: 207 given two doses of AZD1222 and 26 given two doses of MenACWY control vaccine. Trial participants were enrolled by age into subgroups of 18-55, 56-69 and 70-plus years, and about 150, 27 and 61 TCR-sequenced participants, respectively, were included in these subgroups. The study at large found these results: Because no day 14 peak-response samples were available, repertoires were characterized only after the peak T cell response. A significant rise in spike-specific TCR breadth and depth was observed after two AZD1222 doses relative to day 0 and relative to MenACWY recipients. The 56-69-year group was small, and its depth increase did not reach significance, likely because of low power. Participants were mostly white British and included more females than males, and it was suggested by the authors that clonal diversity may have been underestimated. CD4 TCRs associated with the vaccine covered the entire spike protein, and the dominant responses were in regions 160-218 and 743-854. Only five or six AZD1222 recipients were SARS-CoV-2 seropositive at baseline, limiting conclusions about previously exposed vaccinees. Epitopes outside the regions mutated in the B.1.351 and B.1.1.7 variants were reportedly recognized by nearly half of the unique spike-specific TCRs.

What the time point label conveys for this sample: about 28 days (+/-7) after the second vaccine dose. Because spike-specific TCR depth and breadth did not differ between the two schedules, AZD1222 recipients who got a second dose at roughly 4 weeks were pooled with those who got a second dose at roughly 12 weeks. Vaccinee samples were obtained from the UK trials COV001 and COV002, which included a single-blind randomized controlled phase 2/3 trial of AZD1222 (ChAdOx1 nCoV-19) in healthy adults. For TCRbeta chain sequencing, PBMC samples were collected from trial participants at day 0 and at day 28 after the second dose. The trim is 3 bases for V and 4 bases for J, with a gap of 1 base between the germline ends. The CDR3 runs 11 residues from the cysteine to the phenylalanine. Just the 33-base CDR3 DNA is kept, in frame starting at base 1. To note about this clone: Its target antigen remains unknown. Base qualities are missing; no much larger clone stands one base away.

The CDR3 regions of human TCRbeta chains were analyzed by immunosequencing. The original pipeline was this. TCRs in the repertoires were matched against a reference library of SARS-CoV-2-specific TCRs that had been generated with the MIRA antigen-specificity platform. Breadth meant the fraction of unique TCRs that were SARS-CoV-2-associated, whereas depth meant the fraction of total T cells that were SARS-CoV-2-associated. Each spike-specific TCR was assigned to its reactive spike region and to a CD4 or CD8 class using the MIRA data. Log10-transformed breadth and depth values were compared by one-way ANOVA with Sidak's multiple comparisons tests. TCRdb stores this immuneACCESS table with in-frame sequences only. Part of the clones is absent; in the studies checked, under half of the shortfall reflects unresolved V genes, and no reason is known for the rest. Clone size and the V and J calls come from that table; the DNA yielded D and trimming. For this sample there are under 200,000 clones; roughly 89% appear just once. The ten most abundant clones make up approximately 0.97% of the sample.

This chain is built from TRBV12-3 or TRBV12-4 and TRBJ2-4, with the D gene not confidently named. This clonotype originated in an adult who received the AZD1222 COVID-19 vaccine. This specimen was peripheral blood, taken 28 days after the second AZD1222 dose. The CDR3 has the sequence CASSLKNIQYF. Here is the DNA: TGTGCCAGCAGTTTGAAAAACATTCAGTACTTC.